Presented here are 26 T cell receptor beta chains from one specimen sequenced in a study of cytomegalovirus exposure and HLA in healthy donors (dated by TCRdb to 2016 to 2017). The receptor library was made with the immunoSEQ multiplex PCR assay. The multiplex PCR relied on a mix of 60 forward primers for TCR Vbeta segments and 13 reverse primers for TCR Jbeta segments. TCRdb carries this immuneACCESS record with in-frame sequences only. Its versions omit some clonotypes, under half of them owing to an unresolved V gene in the studies checked, with the rest unexplained. The sample data list tens of thousands of clones, and approximately 68% of these were observed just once. The top ten clones comprise around a fifth of the sample. Sequencing was performed on PBMCs. These receptors all come from a woman in her fifties or sixties in good health and CMV-seropositive.

V and J are TRBV7-2 and TRBJ1-1; TRBD1 agrees at 8 bases. Germline CDR1 SGHTA, CDR2 FQGNSA. The CDR3 extends over 15 amino acids. The junction had 10 bases not matched to a gene; V was cut back by 5 bases and J by 5 bases. The DNA for the CDR3 is TGTGCCAGCAGCAGATCGGACAGGGTTAATACTGAAGCTTTCTTT. Translated, it gives CASSRSDRVNTEAFF.

CDR3 nucleotide sequence: TGTGCCAGCAGTGACCCCCAGGGGGCGGCTGAGCAGTTCTTC. It yields the protein CASSDPQGAAEQFF. The V and J genes are TRBV6-1 and TRBJ2-1; 8 bases agree with TRBD1. This CDR3 is 14 amino acids long. The V and J ends lost 3 bases and 9 bases, in that order; junction bases with no gene match: 7. Germline V gene sequence: CDR1 MNHNS, CDR2 SASEGT.

This chain joins TRBV18 and TRBJ1-6; D is unclear. The CDR3 totals 16 residues. Germline values: CDR1 KGHSH, CDR2 LQKENI. V was pared by 3 bases and J by 7 bases, with 16 bases between. DNA for the CDR3: TGTGCCAGCTCACCGGCGGCCTCGACCCAAAATTCACCCCTCCACTTT. Translation: CASSPAASTQNSPLHF.

This chain links TRBV5-1 with TRBJ2-1; 11 nucleotides line up with TRBD1. V lost 4 bases to trimming and J lost 6 bases; unmatched junction nucleotides: 9. The CDR3 is made up of 16 amino acids. CDR1 SGHRS and CDR2 YFSETQ come from the germline V gene. CDR3 DNA: TGCGCCAGCAGCCGCGGCGGGACAGGGGGTATCAATGAGCAGTTCTTC. Protein sequence: CASSRGGTGGINEQFF.

V is TRBV9 and J is TRBJ1-5; D not certain. Per germline, CDR1 SGDLS and CDR2 YYNGEE. This CDR3 spans 16 amino acids. V lost 4 bases, J lost 7 bases, and 21 bases lay in between. The CDR3 is CASSSQRLPSDQPQHF. The CDR3 DNA is TGTGCCAGCAGCAGTCAGCGTCTGCCCAGTGACCAGCCCCAGCATTTT.

The chain links TRBV6-1 to TRBJ2-1, with TRBD2 matching over 11 bases. The junction had 7 bases not matched to a gene; V was cut back by 7 bases and J by 5 bases. The CDR3 spans 15 residues. Germline V CDR1 and CDR2: MNHNS, SASEGT. In DNA, the CDR3 is TGTGCCAGCACCCCGGGACTAGCGGAGAACAATGAGCAGTTCTTC. Its protein is CASTPGLAENNEQFF.

J is TRBJ2-1 and V is TRBV2; maybe TRBD2 (6 bases). The CDR3 covers 15 residues. Per the germline V gene, CDR1 is SNHLY and CDR2 is FYNNEI. V was pared by 7 bases and J by 11 bases, with 24 bases between. CDR3 protein: CASTPGTRGTGKQFF. The CDR3, as DNA: TGTGCCAGCACCCCCGGGACTCGGGGGACCGGTAAGCAGTTCTTC.

This clone appeared once. CDR3: CASRIPGGAYNEQFF. CDR3 nucleotide sequence: TGTGCCAGTAGAATTCCAGGGGGCGCCTACAATGAGCAGTTCTTC. The chain combines TRBV19 with TRBJ2-1, with 8 bases aligning to TRBD1. V dropped 6 bases and J dropped 2; count of bases not matched to a gene: 6. The CDR3 runs to 15 residues. Germline V gene lookup returns CDR1 LNHDA and CDR2 SQIVND (reference sequence).

The chain carries TRBV9 and TRBJ2-7, with D uncertain. Germline V gene data show CDR1 as SGDLS and CDR2 as YYNGEE. V was shortened by 3 bases and J by 3 bases, with 13 bases between the two germline ends. The CDR3 totals 14 residues. This CDR3 is CASSAYEADYEQYF. CDR3 DNA sequence: TGTGCCAGCAGCGCGTACGAGGCTGACTACGAGCAGTACTTC.

The chain joins TRBV30 to TRBJ2-3; TRBD1 matches at 8 bases. Germline values: CDR1 GTSNPN, CDR2 SVGIG (reference sequence). V gave up 5 bases and J gave up 1 base; unmatched junction bases: 2. The CDR3 is 13 amino acids. The CDR3 region has the DNA TGTGCCTGGTCGACAGGGGGCACAGATACGCAGTATTTT. Protein: CAWSTGGTDTQYF. The complete variable domain, with remaining parts taken from reference TRBV30 and TRBJ2-3, reads SQTIHQWPATLVQPVGSPLSLECTVEGTSNPNLYWYRQAAGRGLQLLFYSVGIGQISSEVPQNLSASRPQDRQFILSSKKLLLSDSGFYLCAWSTGGTDTQYFGPGTRLTVL.

This clone was seen a handful of times. The rearrangement joins TRBV13 to TRBJ2-3, with 7 bases that match TRBD1. This CDR3 is built from 14 residues. V lost 5 bases and J lost 4; bases outside the gene matches: 6. Germline V gene sequence: CDR1 PRHDT, CDR2 FYEKMQ (reference sequence). The CDR3 DNA reads TGTGCCAGCAGCGAAGACAGGGCTCCAGATACGCAGTATTTT. It encodes CASSEDRAPDTQYF.

This clone was seen a handful of times. J is TRBJ2-3 and V is TRBV7-9; 8 positions agree with TRBD2. The CDR3 consists of 16 residues. Germline trimming cut 2 bases from V and 4 bases from J; bases unmatched to any gene: 8. Germline CDR1 reads SEHNR; CDR2 reads FQNEAQ (reference sequence). CDR3 region: CASSLSQAGASDTQYF. CDR3 DNA: TGTGCCAGCAGCTTATCTCAAGCGGGGGCCTCAGATACGCAGTATTTT.

V and J are TRBV19 and TRBJ2-7; 9 bases match TRBD2. Germline values: CDR1 LNHDA, CDR2 SQIVND (reference sequence). The CDR3 spans 16 residues. Trimming took 0 bases from V and 4 from J; bases not matched to a gene: 7. The CDR3 loop is CASSIEGGGGAYEQYF. Written as DNA, the CDR3 is TGTGCCAGTAGTATAGAGGGAGGCGGGGGGGCTTACGAGCAGTACTTC.

This clone was seen repeatedly, ten times or more. V is TRBV4-3 and J is TRBJ2-7; D ambiguous. Trimming pared 0 bases from V and 7 bases from J, leaving 19 bases between. Germline CDR1 and CDR2: LGHNA and YSLEER. This CDR3 spans 16 amino acids. Written as DNA, the CDR3 is TGCGCCAGCAGCCAAGAATGGAGTTACCCCCCTCGGGAGCAGTACTTC. Its translation: CASSQEWSYPPREQYF.

The chain joins TRBV10-2 to TRBJ2-7; 7 bases match TRBD1. With V trimmed by 0 bases and J by 2 bases, 4 bases remained unmatched. The germline CDR1 and CDR2 sequences are WSHSY and SAAADI. CDR3 length equals 15 residues. The CDR3 DNA reads TGCGCCAGCAGTGAGTCCAAGGGGGCAACCTACGAGCAGTACTTC. Translated: CASSESKGATYEQYF.

CDR3 region: CASTSDRGDNSPLHF. CDR3 bases: TGTGCCAGCACCTCTGACAGGGGCGATAATTCACCCCTCCACTTT. The gene calls are TRBV7-9 and TRBJ1-6; the match to TRBD1 covers 8 bases. The CDR3 is 15 residues long. V dropped 7 bases and J dropped 5; count of bases not matched to a gene: 7. Germline V gene data show CDR1 as SEHNR and CDR2 as FQNEAQ (reference sequence).

The chain's CDR3 is CASSYGQKNEKLFF. The CDR3 DNA reads as TGTGCCAGCAGTTACGGGCAGAAAAATGAAAAACTGTTTTTT. The chain combines TRBV6-6 with TRBJ1-4; D is uncertain. V shed 2 bases and J shed 5 bases, with 9 bases lying between them. Germline lookup yields CDR1 MNHNY and CDR2 SVGAGI (reference sequence). The CDR3 length is 14 residues.

V and J are TRBV6-5 and TRBJ1-5, with D possibly being TRBD1 (6 bases). This CDR3 is 15 amino acids long. Trimming left V 5 bases short and J 0 bases short, with 11 bases between. Germline V gene lookup returns CDR1 MNHEY and CDR2 SVGAGI. This CDR3 reads CASSTGLNSNQPQHF. CDR3 coding DNA: TGTGCCAGCAGTACAGGGTTGAATAGCAATCAGCCCCAGCATTTT.

This chain uses TRBV9 with TRBJ2-2; tentative D call: TRBD2 (6 bases). With 0 bases removed from V and 7 bases from J, the gap between germline ends came to 13 bases. In germline, CDR1 is SGDLS, CDR2 YYNGEE. This CDR3 region has 15 residues. CDR3 sequence: CASSVGTTGNGELFF. The CDR3 DNA reads as TGTGCCAGCAGCGTAGGGACTACCGGAAACGGGGAGCTGTTTTTT.

The chain joins TRBV28 to TRBJ2-7, with 10 bases identical to TRBD1. J lost 7 bases, V lost 6 bases, and 18 bases had no gene match. The CDR3 is 17 residues long. CDR1 and CDR2 from the germline V gene are MDHEN and SYDVKM. CDR3 in DNA: TGTGCCAGCAGCCCCACCCGGGACAGGGGAGTATTTGGGGAGCAGTACTTC. It yields the protein CASSPTRDRGVFGEQYF.

The rearrangement links TRBV28 to TRBJ2-7; perhaps TRBD2 as D (5 bases). Trimming cost V 2 bases and J 6 bases, with 29 bases left between them. This CDR3 is built from 19 residues. Germline V gene data show CDR1 as MDHEN and CDR2 as SYDVKM. The CDR3 region is CASSLKSLRTLLRAGEQYF. The CDR3 region has the DNA TGTGCCAGCAGTTTAAAAAGTCTTCGGACTCTTTTAAGGGCTGGCGAGCAGTACTTC. The full variable domain, its missing parts supplied by reference TRBV28 and TRBJ2-7, is DVKVTQSSRYLVKRTGEKVFLECVQDMDHENMFWYRQDPGLGLRLIYFSYDVKMKEKGDIPEGYSVSREKKERFSLILESASTNQTSMYLCASSLKSLRTLLRAGEQYFGPGTRLTVT.

This sequence joins TRBV19 and TRBJ1-1; no firm D call. With 1 base removed from V and 6 bases from J, the gap between germline ends came to 15 bases. Germline values: CDR1 LNHDA, CDR2 SQIVND (reference sequence). This CDR3 contains 15 residues. CDR3 in DNA: TGTGCCAGTAGTATAGCCCTGGACGGCGGGGCTGAAGCTTTCTTT. It codes for CASSIALDGGAEAFF.

The rearrangement links TRBV5-1 to TRBJ2-1; the D gene is possibly TRBD2 (6 bases). The CDR3 has 15 residues. V lost 2 bases to trimming and J lost 0 bases, with 9 bases between them. The germline gives CDR1 SGHRS, CDR2 YFSETQ. DNA of the CDR3: TGCGCCAGCAGCTTAGCGGGTTACTCCTACAATGAGCAGTTCTTC. Translation gives CASSLAGYSYNEQFF.

The J gene is TRBJ1-1, the V gene TRBV7-2, with D perhaps TRBD1 (6 bases). Germline values: CDR1 SGHTA, CDR2 FQGNSA. The CDR3 sequence is 17 residues long. Trimming stripped 3 bases from V and 5 bases from J, with 22 bases between. CDR3 in DNA: TGTGCCAGCAGCTTTTCCGGGACACCGAATCTATGGACTGAAGCTTTCTTT. Its translation is CASSFSGTPNLWTEAFF.

The chain joins TRBV5-1 to TRBJ2-2; the D gene is possibly TRBD2 (5 bases). CDR1 and CDR2 from the germline V gene are SGHRS and YFSETQ. The germline V and J ends were trimmed by 4 bases and 4 bases, with 11 bases remaining between them. The CDR3 has 14 residues. The CDR3 coding sequence is TGCGCCAGCAGCCGGGGAACGGTCACCGGGGAGCTGTTTTTT. The encoded protein is CASSRGTVTGELFF.

The CDR3 region has the DNA TGTGCCAGCAGCTTAGGACTAGCGGGGGCGAAAGAGCAGTACTTC. Translation gives CASSLGLAGAKEQYF. V and J are TRBV11-2 and TRBJ2-7; 12 bases match TRBD2. CDR1 and CDR2 from the germline V gene are SGHAT and FQNNGV. Unmatched junction bases numbered 5, after V lost 1 base and J lost 7 bases. This CDR3 comprises 15 residues.